This TCR beta chain was sequenced for a study of shared clonotypes between healthy human individuals. Findings and limits, study-wide: Larger estimated richness was generally recorded for naive subsets relative to memory subsets. Clonotypes shared by all four sorted-subset donors had higher generation probabilities than non-shared clonotypes.

A word on this clone: The antigen is undetermined.

This CDR3 is built from 15 residues. In germline, CDR1 is SGDLS, CDR2 YYNGEE. V was shortened by 4 bases and J by 3 bases, with 14 bases between the two germline ends. Assay: immunoSEQ multiplex PCR; the TCRdb copy retains only in-frame clones and omits some. The sample shows 2 million or so clones, approximately 94% of them seen only once. CD45RO-negative, CCR7-selected cells formed the naive CD8 fraction, which excluded terminally differentiated effector memory CD45RA+ cells. The sequenced sample was naive CD8+ T cells sorted from blood. The chain links TRBV9 to TRBJ2-1; TRBD1 might be the D (5 bases). The receptor's source is a man younger than 35 in good health. CDR3 DNA sequence: TGTGCCAGCAGCACCAGGGAAAACCACTACAATGAGCAGTTCTTC. It encodes CASSTRENHYNEQFF.